Below are 20 T cell receptor beta chains sequenced from a single sample in a study of OX40 agonist ivuxolimab in advanced cancers. The library was generated by the immunoSEQ multiplex PCR assay. The immuneACCESS repertoire file appears here via TCRdb, limited to in-frame rearrangements. These files lack a portion of the clones; in checked studies, under half of the deficit traces to unresolved V genes, and the cause of the others is not known. Recorded for this sample are under 90,000 clones; roughly 91% of them occurred a single time. Of the sample, 1.5% to 2% falls within the top ten clones. The sequencing used CD4+ or CD8+ T cells sorted from blood, collected in a trial of the OX40 agonist ivuxolimab. These receptors originate from an adult with an advanced solid tumor such as melanoma, head and neck, liver or kidney cancer.

V and J are TRBV7-2 and TRBJ2-3; D is uncertain. V lost 5 bases and J lost 2, with 8 bases in between. Looked up from germline, CDR1 is SGHTA and CDR2 is FQGNSA. The length of the CDR3 is 13 residues. Written as DNA, the CDR3 is TGTGCCAGCAGCCCCGGACCCACAGATACGCAGTATTTT. It encodes CASSPGPTDTQYF.

This chain links TRBV11-3 with TRBJ2-5; 9 nucleotides agree with TRBD1. The CDR3 length is 12 residues. From germline, CDR1 is SGHNT and CDR2 YENEEA. The trim removed 6 bases at V and 5 bases at J, leaving 1 base unmatched. CDR3 in amino acids: CASRTGGETQYF. In nucleotides, the CDR3 is TGTGCCAGCAGGACAGGGGGTGAGACCCAGTACTTC.

The V call is TRBV2, the J call TRBJ2-2; D may be TRBD1 (6 bases). Trimming cost V 6 bases and J 1 base, with 9 bases left between them. The V gene's germline CDR1 is SNHLY and CDR2 FYNNEI. The CDR3 spans 14 residues. CDR3 nucleotide sequence: TGTGCCAGCAGGACGACAGGGAACACCGGGGAGCTGTTTTTT. It is translated as CASRTTGNTGELFF.

The rearrangement uses TRBV19 and TRBJ1-5; D remains ambiguous. Germline V gives CDR1 LNHDA, CDR2 SQIVND (reference sequence). This CDR3 has 15 amino acids. V lost 2 bases to trimming and J lost 2 bases, with 10 bases between them. CDR3 in amino acids: CASSINSVGNQPQHF. As DNA, the CDR3 is TGTGCCAGTAGTATAAATTCCGTAGGCAATCAGCCCCAGCATTTT. Full variable domain (outside the CDR3, taken from reference TRBV19 and TRBJ1-5): DGGITQSPKYLFRKEGQNVTLSCEQNLNHDAMYWYRQDPGQGLRLIYYSQIVNDFQKGDIAEGYSVSREKKESFPLTVTSAQKNPTAFYLCASSINSVGNQPQHFGDGTRLSIL.

The sample holds one count of this clone. The chain uses TRBV30 and TRBJ2-5, with D unresolved. Germline CDR1 is GTSNPN and CDR2 is SVGIG (reference sequence). Trimming took off 1 base at V and 7 bases at J, with 10 bases between the two ends. The CDR3 covers 12 residues. The CDR3 region has the DNA TGTGCCTGGAGTGGATCCTTGTGGACCCAGTACTTC. Its protein is CAWSGSLWTQYF.

This chain uses TRBV29-1 with TRBJ2-3; the match to TRBD1 covers 7 bases. V shed 7 bases and J 0 bases; nucleotides not matched to a gene: 7. Germline V gene lookup returns CDR1 SQVTM and CDR2 ANQGSEA. The CDR3 covers 14 residues. CDR3 coding DNA: TGCAGCGCCCGACAGGGTCCAAGCACAGATACGCAGTATTTT. It encodes CSARQGPSTDTQYF.

CDR3 protein: CASSQDLMSGGTRDYGYTF. DNA of the CDR3: TGTGCCAGCAGCCAAGATCTTATGTCAGGGGGTACGCGGGACTATGGCTACACCTTC. The chain uses TRBV4-2 and TRBJ1-2; 7 nucleotides align to TRBD1. This CDR3 is built from 19 residues. CDR1 is LGHNA, CDR2 YNFKEQ, per germline. V trimming: 0 bases; J trimming: 3 bases; junction bases outside the gene matches: 16.

The genes are TRBV28 and TRBJ2-7, with D possibly being TRBD2 (5 bases). The V end was cut by 5 bases, the J end by 5 bases, with 16 bases between. The CDR3 runs 14 residues. Germline V gene data show CDR1 as MDHEN and CDR2 as SYDVKM. CDR3 protein: CASSTRLIDHEQYF. The CDR3 bases are TGTGCCAGCAGTACCAGACTAATCGACCACGAGCAGTACTTC.

The genes are TRBV19 and TRBJ2-5, with a tentative D call TRBD2 (7 bases). Germline V CDR1 and CDR2: LNHDA, SQIVND (reference sequence). V lost 4 bases, J lost 3 bases, and 15 bases lay in between. The CDR3 is 15 amino acids. In DNA form, the CDR3 reads TGTGCCAGTAGTAATGGGAGGGGGGGCGAAGAGACCCAGTACTTC. Translation: CASSNGRGGEETQYF.

The J gene is TRBJ1-1, the V gene TRBV11-2, with D uncertain. The length of the CDR3 is 13 residues. Germline CDR1 SGHAT, CDR2 FQNNGV. Trimming shortened V by 1 base and J by 1 base, and 4 bases separated the two germline ends. CDR3 in amino acids: CASSLAGNTEAFF. CDR3 sequence (DNA): TGTGCCAGCAGCTTAGCGGGGAACACTGAAGCTTTCTTT.

The chain uses TRBV27 and TRBJ2-7, with 8 bases matching TRBD2. Germline V CDR1 and CDR2: MNHEY, SMNVEV (reference sequence). This CDR3 contains 16 residues. The junction had 9 bases not matched to a gene; V was cut back by 4 bases and J by 1 base. The CDR3 loop reads CASSSRGGRISYEQYF. The CDR3 nucleotides read TGTGCCAGCAGTTCTCGCGGGGGGCGTATATCCTACGAGCAGTACTTC.

The chain has TRBV6-6 and TRBJ1-1; perhaps TRBD1 as D (5 bases). CDR3 length equals 14 residues. Germline lookup yields CDR1 MNHNY and CDR2 SVGAGI (reference sequence). Trimming shortened V by 0 bases and J by 3 bases, and 8 bases separated the two germline ends. The CDR3 nucleotides are TGTGCCAGCAGTTACTCGGTCAGGGACACTGAAGCTTTCTTT. It yields the protein CASSYSVRDTEAFF.

This clone was seen only a few times. The V and J genes are TRBV6-5 and TRBJ2-7; the D gene is possibly TRBD1 (6 bases). CDR1 and CDR2 (germline): MNHEY, SVGAGI. V was shortened by 6 bases and J by 6 bases, with 15 bases between the two germline ends. The CDR3 is 13 amino acids. The CDR3 bases are TGTGCCAGCAGCCCTGGACAGCATAGCGAGCAGTACTTC. Amino acid sequence: CASSPGQHSEQYF.

The rearrangement uses TRBV9 and TRBJ1-6, with unresolved D. Per the germline V gene, CDR1 is SGDLS and CDR2 is YYNGEE. This CDR3 is built from 15 residues. V dropped 2 bases and J dropped 7 bases, with 13 bases sitting between them. The CDR3 coding sequence is TGTGCCAGCAGCGTTGATGCAGACTTCAATTCACCCCTCCACTTT. Encoded protein: CASSVDADFNSPLHF. Full variable domain (rest looked up from reference TRBV9 and TRBJ1-6): DSGVTQTPKHLITATGQRVTLRCSPRSGDLSVYWYQQSLDQGLQFLIQYYNGEERAKGNILERFSAQQFPDLHSELNLSSLELGDSALYFCASSVDADFNSPLHFGNGTRLTVT.

The chain links TRBV5-6 to TRBJ2-6; TRBD2 is a possible D gene (5 bases). CDR3 size: 15 residues. Germline CDR1 is SGHDT and CDR2 is YYEEEE. Trimming removed 4 bases at V and 2 bases at J, with 10 bases between. The CDR3 reads CASSLEGPGANVLTF. The CDR3 DNA follows: TGTGCCAGCAGCCTTGAGGGCCCTGGGGCCAACGTCCTGACTTTC.

J is TRBJ2-7 and V is TRBV4-2; TRBD1 matches at 8 bases. The CDR3 covers 15 residues. CDR1 and CDR2 from the germline V gene are LGHNA and YNFKEQ. The V segment lost 1 base and the J segment 2 bases; nucleotides outside the gene matches: 4. The CDR3 DNA is TGTGCCAGCAGCCAAGCAGGGGGCGACCCCTACGAGCAGTACTTC. This encodes CASSQAGGDPYEQYF.

This clone has only one observation. The chain employs TRBV10-1 and TRBJ2-1, with D perhaps matching TRBD2 (5 bases). Germline values: CDR1 WNHNN, CDR2 SYGVQD (reference sequence). The length of the CDR3 is 14 residues. V was pared by 2 bases and J by 5 bases, with 10 bases between. The CDR3 loop reads CASSEAGNNNEQFF. The CDR3 nucleotides read TGCGCCAGCAGTGAGGCCGGGAACAACAATGAGCAGTTCTTC.

The chain uses TRBV4-3 and TRBJ1-1; 9 bases fit TRBD1. The V gene's germline CDR1 is LGHNA and CDR2 YSLEER. With 0 bases clipped from V and 3 bases from J, the junction kept 11 bases outside the gene matches. The CDR3 covers 18 residues. CDR3 region: CASSQEILSGQGYTEAFF. DNA for the CDR3: TGCGCCAGCAGCCAAGAAATACTGTCGGGACAGGGATACACTGAAGCTTTCTTT.

The chain couples TRBV7-2 to TRBJ2-3, with TRBD2 identical over 7 bases. From germline, CDR1 is SGHTA and CDR2 FQGNSA. Trimming took 1 base from V and 6 from J; bases not matched to a gene: 7. The CDR3 is 15 amino acids. CDR3 DNA: TGTGCCAGCAGCTTAGTCGGGACTACCGCGGATACGCAGTATTTT. Its translation is CASSLVGTTADTQYF.

This chain links TRBV5-5 with TRBJ1-1, with D unclear. In germline, CDR1 is SGHKS, CDR2 YYEKEE (reference sequence). CDR3 length: 12 amino acids. V dropped 1 base and J dropped 4 bases, with 5 bases sitting between them. The CDR3 sequence is CASSLLGTEAFF. CDR3 nucleotides: TGTGCCAGCAGCTTGTTGGGCACTGAAGCTTTCTTT.